The sequence of this T cell receptor beta chain was determined in a study of T-cell memory formation after mild COVID-19. Points from the study as a whole: Contracting clones localized mainly to CM and EM when CD4+ and mainly to EMRA when CD8+.

Details on this clonotype: What it binds is not known.

Libraries for TCRalpha and TCRbeta carried sample barcodes and unique molecular identifiers via 5'RACE. TCRdb re-analysed the 5' RACE reads in MiXCR, keeping a single row per CDR3 protein. Counted here are 380,000 or so distinct CDR3 sequences, under 15% occurring once; the ten biggest clones make up roughly a fifth. The sequence derives from a young man who had mild COVID-19 (a few samples of this study predate the infection). Cell type and time point are not known. Input material: PBMCs or a T cell subset sorted from them (not recorded which).

The CDR3 nucleotides read TGTGCCAGCAGTTACTCCTTGGGGCCGGAGGGAAGTGCTTTCTTT. Amino acids: CASSYSLGPEGSAFF. This sequence joins TRBV6-2 or TRBV6-3 and TRBJ1-1, with D tentatively TRBD1 (5 bases). CDR3 length equals 15 residues. V lost 0 bases and J 11 bases, leaving 19 bases between the germline ends. The germline gives CDR1 MNHEY, CDR2 SVGEGT.